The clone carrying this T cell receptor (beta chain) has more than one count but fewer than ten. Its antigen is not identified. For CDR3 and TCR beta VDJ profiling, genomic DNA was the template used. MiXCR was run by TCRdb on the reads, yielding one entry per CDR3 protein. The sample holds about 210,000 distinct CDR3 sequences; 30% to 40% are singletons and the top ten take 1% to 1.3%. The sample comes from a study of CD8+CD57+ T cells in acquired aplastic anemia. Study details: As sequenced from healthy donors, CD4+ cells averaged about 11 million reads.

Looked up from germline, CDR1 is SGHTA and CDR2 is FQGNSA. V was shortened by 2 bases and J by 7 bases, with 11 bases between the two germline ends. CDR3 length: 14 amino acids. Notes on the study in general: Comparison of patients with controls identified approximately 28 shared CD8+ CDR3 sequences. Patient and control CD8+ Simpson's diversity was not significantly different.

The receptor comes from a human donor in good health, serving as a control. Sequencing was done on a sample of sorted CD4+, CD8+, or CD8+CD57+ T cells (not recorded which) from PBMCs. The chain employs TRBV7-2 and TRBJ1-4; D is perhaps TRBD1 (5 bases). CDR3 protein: CASSLLGAGEKLFF. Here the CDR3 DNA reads TGTGCCAGCAGCTTATTAGGGGCTGGTGAAAAACTGTTTTTT. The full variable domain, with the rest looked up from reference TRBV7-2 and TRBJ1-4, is GAGVSQSPSNKVTEKGKDVELRCDPISGHTALYWYRQSLGQGLEFLIYFQGNSAPDKSGLPSDRFSAERTGGSVSTLTIQRTQQEDSAVYLCASSLLGAGEKLFFGSGTQLSVL.